Below, 14 T cell receptor beta chains from the same sample are listed, as sequenced in a study of blood T cell repertoires in COVID-19. TCRdb's copy holds only in-frame clones and misses some; the assay was immunoSEQ multiplex PCR. The sample records 250,000 to 350,000 clones, 70% to 85% being singletons. Sequencing used peripheral blood. The receptor source for this set is a human donor with COVID-19, enrolled during active disease. The donor label of this sample is uncertain.

The rearrangement joins TRBV6-5 to TRBJ2-7; tentatively, D is TRBD2 (6 bases). The germline V gene encodes CDR1 MNHEY and CDR2 SVGAGI. This CDR3 contains 13 residues. V lost 5 bases and J lost 6, with 14 bases in between. The chain's CDR3 is CASSTNRDSEQYF. The CDR3 DNA follows: TGTGCCAGCAGTACCAACCGGGACTCCGAGCAGTACTTC.

The chain uses TRBV28 and TRBJ1-3; no reliable D call. V was cut by 2 bases and J by 8 bases, with 10 bases left in between. The germline V gene has CDR1 MDHEN and CDR2 SYDVKM. This CDR3 is 13 amino acids long. The CDR3 DNA follows: TGTGCCAGCAGTTTAAAAGGGAGGGACACCATATATTTT. Protein: CASSLKGRDTIYF.

The chain links TRBV7-8 to TRBJ1-3, with D possibly matching TRBD1 (5 bases). Trimming left V 1 base short and J 3 bases short, with 13 bases between. The CDR3 sequence is 16 residues long. Germline CDR1 SGHVS, CDR2 FQNEAQ. The CDR3 loop reads CASSLGSGLSGNTIYF. CDR3 nucleotides: TGTGCCAGCAGCTTAGGTTCAGGGCTAAGTGGAAACACCATATATTTT.

The rearrangement joins TRBV10-3 to TRBJ2-1; 7 bases line up with TRBD2. V dropped 10 bases and J dropped 4; count of bases not matched to a gene: 7. CDR3 length: 13 residues. Germline values: CDR1 ENHRY, CDR2 SYGVKD. The chain's CDR3 is CANAAGIYNEQFF. The CDR3 DNA reads as TGTGCCAACGCAGCGGGAATATACAATGAGCAGTTCTTC.

V is TRBV28 and J is TRBJ1-4; D is uncertain. This CDR3 is built from 14 residues. Germline V gives CDR1 MDHEN, CDR2 SYDVKM. This CDR3 reads CASGRSSTNEKLFF. CDR3 bases: TGTGCAAGTGGCAGGTCTTCAACTAATGAAAAACTGTTTTTT.

V gene TRBV19 combines with J gene TRBJ2-5; 7 bases agree with TRBD2. CDR1 is LNHDA, CDR2 SQIVND, per germline (reference sequence). The CDR3 runs to 15 residues. V was clipped by 2 bases and J by 1 base; unmatched bases: 4. The CDR3 DNA reads TGTGCCAGTAGTATATTTAGCGGGTTCCAAGAGACCCAGTACTTC. Protein product: CASSIFSGFQETQYF.

The gene calls are TRBV9 and TRBJ1-4, with D possibly TRBD1 on 5 matching bases. Germline loops: CDR1 SGDLS, CDR2 YYNGEE. The CDR3 covers 18 residues. The V end lost 0 bases, the J end lost 3 bases, and 18 bases lay between the germline ends. The chain's CDR3 is CASSVAPSGGGSNEKLFF. CDR3 nucleotides: TGTGCCAGCAGCGTAGCCCCGTCTGGGGGAGGGTCTAATGAAAAACTGTTTTTT. Full variable domain (outside the CDR3, taken from reference TRBV9 and TRBJ1-4): DSGVTQTPKHLITATGQRVTLRCSPRSGDLSVYWYQQSLDQGLQFLIQYYNGEERAKGNILERFSAQQFPDLHSELNLSSLELGDSALYFCASSVAPSGGGSNEKLFFGSGTQLSVL.

The chain employs TRBV6-4 and TRBJ1-2, with TRBD1 identical over 7 bases. The CDR3 sequence is 15 residues long. Unmatched junction bases numbered 10, after V lost 6 bases and J lost 3 bases. Germline V lookup: CDR1 MRHNA, CDR2 SNTAGT. CDR3 coding DNA: TGTGCCAGCAGACCCGACAGGGAACGGCACTATGGCTACACCTTC. Translating it yields CASRPDRERHYGYTF.

V usage is TRBV30 and J usage is TRBJ2-1; tentatively, D is TRBD2 (6 bases). The CDR3 runs to 15 residues. From germline, CDR1 is GTSNPN and CDR2 SVGIG (reference sequence). V lost 0 bases, J lost 4 bases, and 13 bases lay in between. The CDR3 sequence is CAWSVVRGNYNEQFF. CDR3 nucleotides: TGTGCCTGGAGTGTTGTCCGGGGGAATTACAATGAGCAGTTCTTC.

This clone was seen once. The V and J genes are TRBV7-9 and TRBJ1-1, with D possibly TRBD1 on 5 matching bases. CDR3 length equals 15 residues. Germline loops: CDR1 SEHNR, CDR2 FQNEAQ (reference sequence). The V gene lost 5 bases and the J gene lost 1 base, with 14 bases spanning the gap. For the CDR3, the DNA is TGTGCCAGCAGCCTTAGGGTTGGGGCGAACACTGAAGCTTTCTTT. It is translated as CASSLRVGANTEAFF.

The chain has TRBV18 and TRBJ1-1; unclear D gene. CDR3 length equals 14 residues. Trimming took 1 base from V and 3 from J, leaving 9 bases between them. CDR1 and CDR2 (germline): KGHSH, LQKENI. The CDR3 spells CASSPQPRDTEAFF. In nucleotides, the CDR3 is TGTGCCAGCTCACCACAACCCCGGGACACTGAAGCTTTCTTT.

CDR3 in amino acids: CASSELGLAGGNEQFF. As DNA, the CDR3 is TGTGCCAGCAGCGAACTAGGGCTAGCGGGTGGTAATGAGCAGTTCTTC. This rearrangement joins TRBV3-1 (or the pseudogene TRBV3-2) to TRBJ2-1; TRBD2 aligns across 8 bases. The CDR3 covers 16 residues. CDR1 is LGHDT and CDR2 is YNNKEL in the germline V gene (reference sequence). V gave up 5 bases and J gave up 7 bases; unmatched junction bases: 13.

This clone came up once. The chain joins TRBV2 to TRBJ2-7, with TRBD2 identical over 11 bases. CDR1 is SNHLY and CDR2 is FYNNEI in the germline V gene. Unmatched junction bases numbered 11, after V lost 4 bases and J lost 3 bases. This CDR3 has 17 residues. The CDR3 nucleotides are TGTGCCAGCAGTGCCCCTCTCACTAGCGGGGGATTCTACGAGCAGTACTTC. Encoded protein: CASSAPLTSGGFYEQYF.

About this clone itself: Compared with germline, one end of the junction differs, possibly owing to a read error. The V call is TRBV10-3, the J call TRBJ1-1; TRBD1 might be the D (6 bases). This CDR3 is 16 amino acids long. Germline V gene lookup returns CDR1 ENHRY and CDR2 SYGVKD. In nucleotides, the CDR3 is TGTGCCATCAGCGAGTACCGGGGGGGCACGAACACTGAAGCTTTCTTT. This sequence encodes CAISEYRGGTNTEAFF.